The TCR beta chain described here comes from a study of response to subunit inactivated influenza vaccine. TCRdb itself ran the RT-PCR reads through MiXCR, one entry per CDR3 protein. The top ten clones hold roughly 13% of a sample with 450,000 to 600,000 distinct CDR3 sequences, 7.2% of them seen once. Germline V lookup: CDR1 ENHRY, CDR2 SYGVKD. V lost 0 bases and J lost 1, with 7 bases in between. The CDR3 covers 14 residues. This TCR was recovered from a man between 50 and 75 years old who received an inactivated influenza vaccine. The chain couples TRBV10-3 to TRBJ2-7, with D perhaps given as TRBD1 or TRBD2 (5 bases each). Specimen: PBMCs from blood, collected around 2 years after vaccination. CDR3 DNA sequence: TGTGCCATCAGTGAGTCGAGGGGATCCTACGAGCAGTACTTC. This encodes CAISESRGSYEQYF.